The 22 T cell receptor beta chains in this list originate from one sample, sequenced in a study of shared clonotypes between healthy human individuals. The method was immunoSEQ multiplex PCR; TCRdb's version includes in-frame clones alone and lacks a portion of them. The sample holds about 2.4 million clones; roughly 93% are singletons and the top ten take 0.36%. Sequenced material: naive CD4+ T cells from PBMCs. Subset specified: CD45RA+ positively selected. The receptors were sampled from a man younger than 35 in good health. Some clones in this sample may be carry-over from other donors' samples.

The chain links TRBV9 to TRBJ2-3, with 9 bases lining up with TRBD2. The ends lost 4 bases at V and 4 bases at J; junction bases unmatched: 13. CDR3 length equals 17 residues. Germline CDR1 SGDLS, CDR2 YYNGEE. The CDR3: CASSPTWASGIADTQYF. CDR3 in DNA: TGTGCCAGCAGCCCCACGTGGGCTAGCGGGATTGCAGATACGCAGTATTTT.

The chain combines TRBV28 with TRBJ1-1; possibly TRBD1 for D (6 bases). The CDR3 is made up of 16 amino acids. Trimming removed 6 bases from V and 5 bases from J, with 22 bases in between. In germline, CDR1 is MDHEN, CDR2 SYDVKM. The CDR3 sequence: CASSRLQGLFTTEAFF. For the CDR3, the DNA is TGTGCCAGCAGCAGACTACAGGGACTTTTTACGACTGAAGCTTTCTTT.

This chain connects TRBV6-1 to TRBJ2-4; 7 positions match TRBD1. The CDR3 sequence is 14 residues long. Germline assignment: CDR1 MNHNS and CDR2 SASEGT. V dropped 7 bases and J dropped 5; count of bases not matched to a gene: 8. In DNA, the CDR3 is TGTGCCAGCACCCCCGCCGGGACAGAAAACATTCAGTACTTC. Residues: CASTPAGTENIQYF.

The chain combines TRBV5-6 with TRBJ2-7, with D possibly TRBD1 on 6 matching bases. Trimming stripped 4 bases from V and 6 bases from J, with 17 bases between. CDR3 size: 14 residues. CDR1 and CDR2 from the germline V gene are SGHDT and YYEEEE. CDR3 protein: CASSEQGGPPEQYF. The CDR3 DNA reads as TGTGCCAGCAGCGAACAGGGTGGGCCGCCCGAGCAGTACTTC.

This sequence joins TRBV6-6 and TRBJ1-2, with D possibly matching TRBD1 (6 bases). V was shortened by 6 bases and J by 6 bases, with 17 bases between the two germline ends. Germline V gene data show CDR1 as MNHNY and CDR2 as SVGAGI (reference sequence). The CDR3 spans 14 residues. The CDR3 sequence: CASRTPGTLNGYTF. DNA of the CDR3: TGTGCCAGCAGGACCCCCGGGACATTGAATGGCTACACCTTC.

The rearrangement links TRBV6-6 to TRBJ2-5, with D uncertain. The DNA matches TRBJ2-7 better at its end, which makes the J call doubtful. This CDR3 comprises 15 residues. Germline V gene sequence: CDR1 MNHNY, CDR2 SVGAGI (reference sequence). The CDR3 is CASSYFGYGPGEQYF. CDR3 nucleotide sequence: TGTGCCAGCAGTTACTTCGGTTACGGGCCCGGCGAGCAGTACTTC.

This rearrangement joins TRBV28 to TRBJ2-2, with D perhaps matching TRBD1 (5 bases). Per germline, CDR1 MDHEN and CDR2 SYDVKM. The CDR3 loop spans 15 amino acids. The germline V and J ends were trimmed by 6 bases and 5 bases, with 16 bases remaining between them. The CDR3 reads CASSVGGRVTGELFF. As DNA, the CDR3 is TGTGCCAGCAGCGTCGGTGGCAGGGTAACCGGGGAGCTGTTTTTT.

Comments on this clone: The sample has other DNA sequences that encode this CDR3 too. This chain joins TRBV2 and TRBJ2-7, with D perhaps matching TRBD2 (6 bases). Trimming removed 6 bases from V and 7 bases from J, with 10 bases in between. Germline values: CDR1 SNHLY, CDR2 FYNNEI. This CDR3 spans 11 amino acids. The CDR3 nucleotides are TGTGCCAGCAGAGGGGCGGGGGAGCAGTACTTC. This codes for CASRGAGEQYF.

The chain joins TRBV15 to TRBJ2-1, with 7 bases aligning to TRBD1. The junction had 7 bases not matched to a gene; V was cut back by 3 bases and J by 8 bases. Germline values: CDR1 LNHNV, CDR2 YYDKDF (reference sequence). The CDR3 totals 14 residues. CDR3 in DNA: TGTGCCACCAGCAGGGGACAGCGGAGAGATGAGCAGTTCTTC. It specifies CATSRGQRRDEQFF.

The chain links TRBV5-1 to TRBJ2-1; 9 bases agree with TRBD2. CDR1 is SGHRS, CDR2 YFSETQ, per germline. The CDR3 has 15 residues. V lost 2 bases to trimming and J lost 8 bases; unmatched junction nucleotides: 8. CDR3: CASSFSGREIDEQFF. The CDR3, as DNA: TGCGCCAGCAGCTTTAGCGGGAGAGAGATCGATGAGCAGTTCTTC.

The rearrangement joins TRBV5-1 to TRBJ2-5, with D hard to call. Trimming stripped 4 bases from V and 2 bases from J, with 9 bases between. The CDR3 totals 13 residues. CDR1 and CDR2 (germline): SGHRS, YFSETQ. The CDR3 DNA is TGCGCCAGCAGCAGGTGGTCGCAAGAGACCCAGTACTTC. It codes for CASSRWSQETQYF.

About this clone: Other DNA sequences in this sample translate to the same CDR3. This chain joins TRBV5-6 and TRBJ1-5, with TRBD1 matching 7 bases. Germline loops: CDR1 SGHDT, CDR2 YYEEEE. V was pared by 1 base and J by 6 bases, with 1 base of the junction left unmatched. The CDR3 runs 13 residues. This CDR3 is CASSLQGGQPQHF. CDR3 nucleotide sequence: TGTGCCAGCAGCTTGCAGGGGGGTCAGCCCCAGCATTTT. The full variable domain, in which reference TRBV5-6 and TRBJ1-5 provide the parts outside the CDR3, is DAGVTQSPTHLIKTRGQQVTLRCSPKSGHDTVSWYQQALGQGPQFIFQYYEEEERQRGNFPDRFSGHQFPNYSSELNVNALLLGDSALYLCASSLQGGQPQHFGDGTRLSIL.

The rearrangement joins TRBV28 to TRBJ2-4; D gene uncertain. Per the germline V gene, CDR1 is MDHEN and CDR2 is SYDVKM. The V end lost 3 bases, the J end lost 0 bases, and 9 bases lay between the germline ends. The CDR3 covers 15 residues. The CDR3 nucleotides are TGTGCCAGCAGTTTGAGTGCAGTAGCCAAAAACATTCAGTACTTC. Amino acids: CASSLSAVAKNIQYF.

Remarks on this clone: The sample contains more than one DNA sequence encoding this CDR3. The chain recombines TRBV6-5 with TRBJ1-5, with D possibly matching TRBD1 (6 bases). Trimming cost V 5 bases and J 2 bases, with 7 bases left between them. The CDR3 is 13 residues long. The germline V gene has CDR1 MNHEY and CDR2 SVGAGI. CDR3 loop: CASSRQGNQPQHF. The CDR3 coding sequence is TGTGCCAGCAGTCGACAGGGCAATCAGCCCCAGCATTTT.

This clone has only one observation. CDR3 loop: CASSPPGDGYTF. CDR3 bases: TGTGCCAGCAGCCCCCCAGGGGATGGCTACACCTTC. This rearrangement joins TRBV7-8 to TRBJ1-2, with a possible D match to TRBD1 (6 bases). V was cut by 5 bases and J by 6 bases, with 10 bases left in between. The CDR3 is made up of 12 amino acids. The V gene's germline CDR1 is SGHVS and CDR2 FQNEAQ. The whole variable domain, remainder taken from reference TRBV7-8 and TRBJ1-2, is GAGVSQSPRYKVAKRGQDVALRCDPISGHVSLFWYQQALGQGPEFLTYFQNEAQLDKSGLPSDRFFAERPEGSVSTLKIQRTQQEDSAVYLCASSPPGDGYTFGSGTRLTVV.

The V gene is TRBV19, the J gene TRBJ2-4, with D possibly being TRBD1 (6 bases). This CDR3 has 16 amino acids. Deletions cut 1 base from V and 8 bases from J, with 18 bases between. Germline-derived CDR1 and CDR2 are LNHDA and SQIVND (reference sequence). Here the CDR3 reads CASSIVGGLRLDIQYF. CDR3 sequence (DNA): TGTGCCAGTAGTATAGTAGGGGGATTAAGGTTGGACATTCAGTACTTC.

This chain uses TRBV28 with TRBJ1-1; no clear D gene. Trimming removed 3 bases at V and 4 bases at J, with 12 bases between. Germline V gene sequence: CDR1 MDHEN, CDR2 SYDVKM. CDR3 length: 14 residues. The CDR3 DNA reads TGTGCCAGCAGTTTTGAGCGTAGGCGCACTGAAGCTTTCTTT. Translation: CASSFERRRTEAFF.

The CDR3 DNA sequence: TGTGCCAGCAGTACTTACCCGGACTCTATACCCATACCCAATGAGCAGTTCTTC. It yields the protein CASSTYPDSIPIPNEQFF. The chain couples TRBV2 to TRBJ2-1; possible D gene TRBD2, 5 bases. Trimming stripped 5 bases from V and 6 bases from J, with 26 bases between. Looked up from germline, CDR1 is SNHLY and CDR2 is FYNNEI. This CDR3 is 18 amino acids long.

This chain uses TRBV5-1 with TRBJ2-4; D might be TRBD1 (6 bases). V lost 7 bases and J 6 bases, leaving 17 bases between the germline ends. CDR3 length: 14 amino acids. Per the germline V gene, CDR1 is SGHRS and CDR2 is YFSETQ. The CDR3 nucleotides are TGCGCCAGCCGACCCCCAGGGGAAGTAAACATTCAGTACTTC. Translated, it gives CASRPPGEVNIQYF.

This chain connects TRBV19 to TRBJ1-2; D not certain. The length of the CDR3 is 13 residues. Germline-derived CDR1 and CDR2 are LNHDA and SQIVND (reference sequence). V lost 8 bases and J 7 bases, leaving 17 bases between the germline ends. CDR3 amino acids: CASYKRSGSGYTF. The DNA for the CDR3 is TGTGCCAGTTATAAAAGGTCGGGGAGTGGCTACACCTTC.

J is TRBJ1-4 and V is TRBV6-6; 7 bases are a match to TRBD1. Germline-derived CDR1 and CDR2 are MNHNY and SVGAGI (reference sequence). V lost 4 bases, J lost 7 bases, and 9 bases stayed unmatched. CDR3 length equals 15 residues. CDR3 amino acids: CASSLGQTVGEKLFF. CDR3 sequence (DNA): TGTGCCAGCAGTTTGGGACAGACAGTGGGTGAAAAACTGTTTTTT.

J is TRBJ2-2 and V is TRBV28; TRBD1 might be the D (5 bases). Trimming pared 4 bases from V and 4 bases from J, leaving 16 bases between. The germline CDR1 and CDR2 sequences are MDHEN and SYDVKM. The CDR3 length is 16 residues. The CDR3 DNA follows: TGTGCCAGCAGTTCCTCGTACAGGTTTGGCACCGGGGAGCTGTTTTTT. The encoded protein is CASSSSYRFGTGELFF.